These 31 T cell receptor beta chains came from one sample sequenced in a study of shared clonotypes between healthy human individuals. Clones were read by immunoSEQ multiplex PCR, and TCRdb kept only the in-frame ones, dropping some. The profile covers 2 million to 2.5 million clones, with 93% appearing a single time and about 0.38% taken by the ten largest. Material for sequencing was naive CD4+ T cells from PBMCs. Subset denoted: CD45RA+ positively selected. These TCRs come from a man younger than 35 in good health. Some clones in this sample may be carry-over from other donors' samples.

This chain links TRBV6-1 with TRBJ1-3; D uncertain. V was trimmed by 10 bases and J by 3 bases, leaving 10 bases between them. This CDR3 comprises 12 residues. Germline CDR1 is MNHNS and CDR2 is SASEGT. The CDR3 DNA reads TGTGCCACCTTAAGGGTTGGAAACACCATATATTTT. This codes for CATLRVGNTIYF.

V and J are TRBV7-7 and TRBJ2-1; 7 nucleotides align to TRBD2. V lost 3 bases and J lost 6; bases outside the gene matches: 2. The CDR3 contains 13 residues. Per the germline V gene, CDR1 is SSHAT and CDR2 is FNYEAQ (reference sequence). CDR3: CASSLTSLNEQFF. CDR3 DNA sequence: TGTGCCAGCAGCTTGACTAGCCTCAATGAGCAGTTCTTC.

The chain joins TRBV30 to TRBJ2-3; perhaps TRBD2 as D (7 bases). CDR1 and CDR2 (germline): GTSNPN, SVGIG (reference sequence). There are 13 residues in the CDR3. V lost 2 bases to trimming and J lost 6 bases, with 12 bases between them. This chain's CDR3 is CAWSFGGPDTQYF. CDR3 nucleotide sequence: TGTGCCTGGAGTTTCGGGGGGCCGGATACGCAGTATTTT.

This chain links TRBV28 with TRBJ2-7; D call uncertain. Trimming pared 2 bases from V and 1 base from J, leaving 15 bases between. The CDR3 has 16 amino acids. The germline gives CDR1 MDHEN, CDR2 SYDVKM. CDR3 coding DNA: TGTGCCAGCAGTTTAGGGCGACGGGCCTCTTCCTACGAGCAGTACTTC. Its protein is CASSLGRRASSYEQYF. The entire variable domain, with the rest obtained from reference TRBV28 and TRBJ2-7, is as follows: DVKVTQSSRYLVKRTGEKVFLECVQDMDHENMFWYRQDPGLGLRLIYFSYDVKMKEKGDIPEGYSVSREKKERFSLILESASTNQTSMYLCASSLGRRASSYEQYFGPGTRLTVT.

The V call is TRBV28, the J call TRBJ1-5; D remains ambiguous. V gave up 6 bases and J gave up 7 bases, with 10 bases separating them. The CDR3 length is 12 residues. Per germline, CDR1 MDHEN and CDR2 SYDVKM. CDR3 bases: TGTGCCAGCAGGATCGGGAAACAGCCCCAGCATTTT. This encodes CASRIGKQPQHF. Using reference TRBV28 and TRBJ1-5 for the parts outside the CDR3, the full variable domain is DVKVTQSSRYLVKRTGEKVFLECVQDMDHENMFWYRQDPGLGLRLIYFSYDVKMKEKGDIPEGYSVSREKKERFSLILESASTNQTSMYLCASRIGKQPQHFGDGTRLSIL.

The V and J genes are TRBV28 and TRBJ2-5; D not resolved. V lost 8 bases and J lost 1, with 5 bases in between. CDR3 length: 11 residues. Germline CDR1 is MDHEN and CDR2 is SYDVKM. The CDR3 loop reads CASGGQETQYF. The CDR3 nucleotides read TGTGCCAGCGGCGGCCAAGAGACCCAGTACTTC.

The J gene is TRBJ2-7, the V gene TRBV27; a weak D match, TRBD2 (5 bases). This CDR3 is 17 amino acids long. Between the trimmed V and J ends, which lost 0 bases and 6 bases, there was a span of 21 bases. The germline V gene encodes CDR1 MNHEY and CDR2 SMNVEV (reference sequence). CDR3 nucleotides: TGTGCCAGCAGTTTATCGTTTCCCGGAGGCCGGTTCCCCGAGCAGTACTTC. This translates into CASSLSFPGGRFPEQYF.

Here the CDR3 reads CASSRDREAYEQYF. CDR3 in DNA: TGTGCCAGCAGCCGGGACAGGGAGGCCTACGAGCAGTACTTC. The chain is built from TRBV11-2 and TRBJ2-7; 9 nucleotides line up with TRBD1. The germline V gene encodes CDR1 SGHAT and CDR2 FQNNGV. Trimming removed 5 bases from V and 2 bases from J; junction bases left unmatched: 4. The CDR3 length is 14 residues.

The chain carries TRBV5-1 and TRBJ2-3; D gene ambiguous. The germline CDR1 and CDR2 sequences are SGHRS and YFSETQ. This CDR3 region has 13 residues. Trimming pared 6 bases from V and 3 bases from J, leaving 11 bases between. DNA for the CDR3: TGCGCCAGCACCCTGGACCCAACAGATACGCAGTATTTT. It codes for CASTLDPTDTQYF.

The chain has TRBV28 and TRBJ1-5, with TRBD1 identical over 8 bases. The J segment lost 1 base and the V segment lost 3 bases, leaving 14 bases of the junction unmatched. Germline CDR1 MDHEN, CDR2 SYDVKM. This CDR3 is built from 19 residues. The CDR3 DNA sequence: TGTGCCAGCAGTTTTGGGGCAGGGGGCTCATATTGGAGCAATCAGCCCCAGCATTTT. Protein product: CASSFGAGGSYWSNQPQHF. The full variable domain, its missing parts supplied by reference TRBV28 and TRBJ1-5, is DVKVTQSSRYLVKRTGEKVFLECVQDMDHENMFWYRQDPGLGLRLIYFSYDVKMKEKGDIPEGYSVSREKKERFSLILESASTNQTSMYLCASSFGAGGSYWSNQPQHFGDGTRLSIL.

This clone is a singleton in its sample. This rearrangement joins TRBV7-7 to TRBJ2-1, with 15 bases lining up with TRBD2. The CDR3 extends over 16 amino acids. In germline, CDR1 is SSHAT, CDR2 FNYEAQ (reference sequence). V shed 5 bases, J shed 9 bases, and the junction held 8 bases outside the gene matches. The CDR3 DNA follows: TGTGCCAGCAGCAGCGGACTAGCGGGAGGGCCGGGTGAGCAGTTCTTC. Its protein is CASSSGLAGGPGEQFF.

This chain joins TRBV5-1 and TRBJ2-4, with 7 bases that match TRBD1. The CDR3 consists of 14 residues. Trimming removed 3 bases from V and 7 bases from J; junction bases left unmatched: 7. Germline V gene data show CDR1 as SGHRS and CDR2 as YFSETQ. Written as DNA, the CDR3 is TGCGCCAGCAGCTGGGGGACAGAACGTAACATTCAGTACTTC. Translation: CASSWGTERNIQYF.

The chain combines TRBV7-9 with TRBJ1-5; 10 nucleotides agree with TRBD1. The ends lost 4 bases at V and 7 bases at J; junction bases unmatched: 10. Germline V CDR1 and CDR2: SEHNR, FQNEAQ (reference sequence). This CDR3 has 16 residues. CDR3 sequence: CASSSVRTGGEQPQHF. As DNA, the CDR3 is TGTGCCAGCAGCTCGGTCCGGACAGGGGGGGAACAGCCCCAGCATTTT. Filled out from reference TRBV7-9 and TRBJ1-5, the complete variable domain reads DTGVSQNPRHKITKRGQNVTFRCDPISEHNRLYWYRQTLGQGPEFLTYFQNEAQLEKSRLLSDRFSAERPKGSFSTLEIQRTEQGDSAMYLCASSSVRTGGEQPQHFGDGTRLSIL.

The chain is built from TRBV19 and TRBJ1-1, with a tentative D call TRBD1 (6 bases). V was trimmed by 3 bases and J by 1 base, leaving 15 bases between them. The germline V gene encodes CDR1 LNHDA and CDR2 SQIVND (reference sequence). There are 16 residues in the CDR3. CDR3 DNA: TGTGCCAGTAGTATGGTTTACAGGGTCCCGAACACTGAAGCTTTCTTT. Its protein product is CASSMVYRVPNTEAFF.

The chain is built from TRBV25-1 and TRBJ1-1, with D perhaps matching TRBD1 (5 bases). Germline V CDR1 and CDR2: MGHDK, SYGVNS. This CDR3 is built from 13 residues. The V end lost 6 bases, the J end lost 0 bases, and 8 bases lay between the germline ends. The CDR3 is CASRGRVNTEAFF. CDR3 sequence (DNA): TGTGCCAGCAGGGGACGGGTGAACACTGAAGCTTTCTTT.

This chain uses TRBV13 with TRBJ2-2, with TRBD1 identical over 7 bases. CDR1 is PRHDT, CDR2 FYEKMQ, per germline (reference sequence). The CDR3 consists of 16 residues. V dropped 7 bases and J dropped 3; count of bases not matched to a gene: 11. CDR3 nucleotide sequence: TGTGCCAGCACCCTCAGCAGGGGGACCGACACCGGGGAGCTGTTTTTT. It specifies CASTLSRGTDTGELFF. Combining the CDR3 with reference TRBV13 and TRBJ2-2 gives the whole variable domain AAGVIQSPRHLIKEKRETATLKCYPIPRHDTVYWYQQGPGQDPQFLISFYEKMQSDKGSIPDRFSAQQFSDYHSELNMSSLELGDSALYFCASTLSRGTDTGELFFGEGSRLTVL.

In regard to this clone: Other DNA sequences in the sample encode the same CDR3. The V call is TRBV5-1, the J call TRBJ2-1; no clear D gene. Germline-derived CDR1 and CDR2 are SGHRS and YFSETQ. Trimming removed 0 bases at V and 0 bases at J, with 10 bases between. The CDR3 extends over 16 amino acids. CDR3 in amino acids: CASSLGSQSSYNEQFF. The CDR3 DNA reads as TGCGCCAGCAGCTTGGGGAGTCAAAGCTCCTACAATGAGCAGTTCTTC. Complete variable domain (other parts from reference TRBV5-1 and TRBJ2-1): KAGVTQTPRYLIKTRGQQVTLSCSPISGHRSVSWYQQTPGQGLQFLFEYFSETQRNKGNFPGRFSGRQFSNSRSEMNVSTLELGDSALYLCASSLGSQSSYNEQFFGPGTRLTVL.

The rearrangement links TRBV2 to TRBJ2-3; the D is unclear. Trimming removed 6 bases at V and 2 bases at J, with 6 bases between. The germline gives CDR1 SNHLY, CDR2 FYNNEI. The CDR3 contains 12 residues. The CDR3 loop is CASRDHTDTQYF. DNA for the CDR3: TGTGCCAGCAGGGACCACACAGATACGCAGTATTTT.

Regarding this clone: The identical CDR3 is also encoded by other nucleotide sequences in the sample. CDR3 region: CASSLIPGQQETQYF. The CDR3 coding sequence is TGTGCCAGCAGCTTAATTCCAGGACAGCAAGAGACCCAGTACTTC. The rearrangement joins TRBV7-3 to TRBJ2-5, with TRBD1 as a possible D gene (6 bases). Germline values: CDR1 SGHTA, CDR2 FQGTGA. The CDR3 runs to 15 residues. V lost 1 base to trimming and J lost 2 bases, with 11 bases between them. The full variable domain, its missing parts supplied by reference TRBV7-3 and TRBJ2-5, is GAGVSQTPSNKVTEKGKYVELRCDPISGHTALYWYRQSLGQGPEFLIYFQGTGAADDSGLPNDRFFAVRPEGSVSTLKIQRTERGDSAVYLCASSLIPGQQETQYFGPGTRLLVL.

The chain has TRBV27 and TRBJ1-5; D might be TRBD1 (5 bases). Trimming cost V 5 bases and J 0 bases, with 23 bases left between them. Germline CDR1 reads MNHEY; CDR2 reads SMNVEV (reference sequence). The CDR3 sequence is 19 residues long. CDR3 in amino acids: CASSHLGWGGRDSNQPQHF. The CDR3 region has the DNA TGTGCCAGCAGTCACCTTGGTTGGGGGGGTAGGGATAGCAATCAGCCCCAGCATTTT.

This chain connects TRBV2 to TRBJ2-3; D might be TRBD1 (6 bases). CDR1 is SNHLY and CDR2 is FYNNEI in the germline V gene. The V gene lost 5 bases and the J gene lost 0 bases, with 15 bases spanning the gap. This CDR3 spans 16 amino acids. In DNA form, the CDR3 reads TGTGCCAGCAGTACCCCCCGACAGGCGAGCACAGATACGCAGTATTTT. Translation gives CASSTPRQASTDTQYF.

The V and J genes are TRBV6-1 and TRBJ2-7; perhaps TRBD2 as D (6 bases). CDR1 is MNHNS and CDR2 is SASEGT in the germline V gene. The CDR3 covers 14 residues. Between the trimmed V and J ends, which lost 7 bases and 4 bases, there was a span of 17 bases. The CDR3 DNA reads as TGTGCCAGCACCGGGACTCGGGTGGGTTACGAGCAGTACTTC. It yields the protein CASTGTRVGYEQYF.

The chain is built from TRBV7-6 and TRBJ2-1; D is uncertain. Germline loops: CDR1 SGHVS, CDR2 FNYEAQ. The V end was cut by 5 bases, the J end by 7 bases, with 12 bases between. The CDR3 is made up of 13 amino acids. DNA for the CDR3: TGTGCCAGCAGCGCCCGACGGCCTAATGAGCAGTTCTTC. Residues: CASSARRPNEQFF. Supplemented by reference TRBV7-6 and TRBJ2-1, the full variable domain reads GAGVSQSPRYKVTKRGQDVALRCDPISGHVSLYWYRQALGQGPEFLTYFNYEAQQDKSGLPNDRFSAERPEGSISTLTIQRTEQRDSAMYRCASSARRPNEQFFGPGTRLTVL.

V and J are TRBV27 and TRBJ2-7; TRBD1 agrees at 7 bases. V shed 4 bases and J 0 bases; nucleotides not matched to a gene: 6. CDR3 length: 15 residues. Germline V gives CDR1 MNHEY, CDR2 SMNVEV (reference sequence). For the CDR3, the DNA is TGTGCCAGCAGTTCCCGACAGGGAAGCTCCTACGAGCAGTACTTC. It encodes CASSSRQGSSYEQYF.

The V gene is TRBV7-2, the J gene TRBJ1-1, with TRBD1 as a possible D gene (5 bases). Germline CDR1 reads SGHTA; CDR2 reads FQGNSA. V was shortened by 5 bases and J by 2 bases, with 18 bases between the two germline ends. CDR3 length: 16 amino acids. DNA for the CDR3: TGTGCCAGCAGCCCTCAGGCAGGGACTGTAAACACTGAAGCTTTCTTT. Protein product: CASSPQAGTVNTEAFF.

A remark on this clone: Distinct nucleotide sequences in the sample also encode this CDR3. The CDR3 sequence: CASSFSSGSYNEQFF. DNA for the CDR3: TGTGCCAGCAGCTTCTCTAGCGGGAGTTACAATGAGCAGTTCTTC. V and J are TRBV5-4 and TRBJ2-1, with 10 bases lining up with TRBD2. The CDR3 is made up of 15 amino acids. From germline, CDR1 is SGHNT and CDR2 YYREEE (reference sequence). With 2 bases clipped from V and 4 bases from J, the junction kept 3 bases outside the gene matches.

The chain recombines TRBV28 with TRBJ2-7; 8 bases map to TRBD1. Germline CDR1 and CDR2: MDHEN and SYDVKM. V shed 7 bases and J 5 bases; nucleotides not matched to a gene: 7. This CDR3 comprises 13 residues. The CDR3 nucleotides read TGTGCCAGCACCGGACAGGGTCCCCACGAGCAGTACTTC. This codes for CASTGQGPHEQYF.

This clone was found a few times. This chain joins TRBV19 and TRBJ2-2, with D tentatively TRBD2 (6 bases). Germline V gene data show CDR1 as LNHDA and CDR2 as SQIVND (reference sequence). Trimming took off 3 bases at V and 5 bases at J, with 10 bases between the two ends. The CDR3 is 14 residues long. CDR3 protein: CASSMLSGTGELFF. DNA for the CDR3: TGTGCCAGTAGTATGCTGAGCGGGACCGGGGAGCTGTTTTTT. Full variable domain (rest looked up from reference TRBV19 and TRBJ2-2): DGGITQSPKYLFRKEGQNVTLSCEQNLNHDAMYWYRQDPGQGLRLIYYSQIVNDFQKGDIAEGYSVSREKKESFPLTVTSAQKNPTAFYLCASSMLSGTGELFFGEGSRLTVL.

The chain couples TRBV5-1 to TRBJ2-2; 8 bases align to TRBD2. Germline V gene sequence: CDR1 SGHRS, CDR2 YFSETQ. The J segment lost 2 bases and the V segment lost 4 bases, leaving 4 bases of the junction unmatched. The CDR3 runs to 15 residues. The CDR3 here is CASSPTSANTGELFF. As DNA, the CDR3 is TGCGCCAGCAGCCCGACTAGCGCCAACACCGGGGAGCTGTTTTTT.

Note on this clone: Other DNA variants within this sample encode the same CDR3. The chain couples TRBV18 to TRBJ2-4, with D possibly matching TRBD2 (6 bases). The V and J ends lost 3 bases and 1 base respectively, with 10 bases between them. CDR1 and CDR2 from the germline V gene are KGHSH and LQKENI. This CDR3 region has 15 residues. The CDR3 DNA sequence: TGTGCCAGCTCACCGGGGGGAGTGGCCAAAAACATTCAGTACTTC. Translating it yields CASSPGGVAKNIQYF.

The chain recombines TRBV28 with TRBJ2-2, with a tentative D call TRBD1 (5 bases). V was clipped by 10 bases and J by 4 bases, with 22 bases between them. The CDR3 length is 16 residues. CDR1 is MDHEN, CDR2 SYDVKM, per germline. The CDR3 loop is CATHLEAGDSTGELFF. The DNA for the CDR3 is TGTGCCACGCACCTAGAAGCAGGAGACAGCACCGGGGAGCTGTTTTTT.